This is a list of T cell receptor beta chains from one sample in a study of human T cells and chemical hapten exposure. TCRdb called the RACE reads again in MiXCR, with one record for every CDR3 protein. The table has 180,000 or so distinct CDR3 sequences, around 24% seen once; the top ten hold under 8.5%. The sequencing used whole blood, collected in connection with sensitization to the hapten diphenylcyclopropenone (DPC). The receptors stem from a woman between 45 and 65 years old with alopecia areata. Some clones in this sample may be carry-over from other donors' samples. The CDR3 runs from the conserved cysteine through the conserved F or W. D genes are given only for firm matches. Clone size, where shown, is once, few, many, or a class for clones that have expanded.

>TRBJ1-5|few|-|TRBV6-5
TGTGCCAGCAGACAGACAGGTTACTATCAGCCCCAGCATTTT
CASRQTGYYQPQHF
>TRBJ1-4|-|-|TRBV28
TGTGCCAGCAGGGCAACTAATGAAAAACTGTTTTTT
CASRATNEKLFF
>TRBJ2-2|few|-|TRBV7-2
TGTGCCAGCAGCTTATATGGCAGTACCACTGCGTCGGGGGAGCTGTTTTTT
CASSLYGSTTASGELFF
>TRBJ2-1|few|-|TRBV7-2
TGTGCCAGCAGCCTACCATTCAGGGTAGCGGCCTACAATGAGCAGTTCTTC
CASSLPFRVAAYNEQFF
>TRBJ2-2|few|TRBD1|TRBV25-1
TGTGCCAGCTCCGCCGGGACAGGGGACACCGGGGAGCTGTTTTTT
CASSAGTGDTGELFF
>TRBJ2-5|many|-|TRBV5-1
TGCGCCAGCGGTTCAGAGGGCGGAGAGACCCAGTACTTC
CASGSEGGETQYF
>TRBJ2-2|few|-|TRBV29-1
TGCAGCGTTTGGGGGCCAAAGAACACCGGGGAGCTGTTTTTT
CSVWGPKNTGELFF
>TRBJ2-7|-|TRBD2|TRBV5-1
TGCGCCAGCAGAGCGGGAGGGCCCCACGAGCAGTACTTC
CASRAGGPHEQYF
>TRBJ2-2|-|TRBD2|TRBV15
TGTGCCACCAGCAGAGCTAGCGGTTCTAACACCGGGGAGCTGTTTTTT
CATSRASGSNTGELFF
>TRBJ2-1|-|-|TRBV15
TGTGCCACCAGCAGAGATAGTAGCTCCTACAATGAGCAGTTCTTC
CATSRDSSSYNEQFF
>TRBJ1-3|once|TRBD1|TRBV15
TGTGCCACCAGCAGACAACAGGGGGCAGGAAACACCATATATTTT
CATSRQQGAGNTIYF
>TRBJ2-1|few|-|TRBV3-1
TGTGCCAGCAGCCAAGAGGGTCTATCCTACAATGAGCAGTTCTTC
CASSQEGLSYNEQFF
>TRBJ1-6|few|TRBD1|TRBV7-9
TGTGCCAGCAGCTTAGGCCAGACAGGGGTTGGTTCACCCCTCCACTTT
CASSLGQTGVGSPLHF
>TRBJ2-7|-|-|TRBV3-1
TGTGCCAGCAGGCCCACCTACGAGCAGTACTTC
CASRPTYEQYF
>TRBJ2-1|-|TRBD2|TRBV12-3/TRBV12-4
TGTGCCACCAGAGGGACTAGCGGATACAATGAGCAGTTCTTC
CATRGTSGYNEQFF
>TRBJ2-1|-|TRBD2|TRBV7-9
TGTGCCAGCAGCTCCCGACCCCGAGCGGGAGAGCACAATGAGCAGTTCTTC
CASSSRPRAGEHNEQFF
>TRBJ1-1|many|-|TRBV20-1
TGCAGTGCCAAGGGACAAATCACTGAAGCTTTCTTT
CSAKGQITEAFF
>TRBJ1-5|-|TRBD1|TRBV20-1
TGCAGTGCTAGACGTTCGGGACAGATTATAGATCAGCCCCAGCATTTT
CSARRSGQIIDQPQHF
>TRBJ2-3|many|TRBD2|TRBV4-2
TGTGCCAGCAGCCAAGTGCAGCGGGAGAGCACAGATACGCAGTATTTT
CASSQVQRESTDTQYF
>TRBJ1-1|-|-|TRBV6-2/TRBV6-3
TGTGCCAGCAGTTGGGCCTACACTGAAGCTTTCTTT
CASSWAYTEAFF
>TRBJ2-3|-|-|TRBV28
TGTGCCAGCAGTTTATCCGCTAGCACAGATACGCAGTATTTT
CASSLSASTDTQYF
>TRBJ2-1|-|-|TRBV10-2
TGCGCCAGCAAGGGGAGAACCTACAATGAGCAGTTCTTC
CASKGRTYNEQFF
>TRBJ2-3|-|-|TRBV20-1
TGCAGTGCTAGAGATCCACCGGGGGCAGATACGCAGTATTTT
CSARDPPGADTQYF
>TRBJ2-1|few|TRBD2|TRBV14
TGTGCCAGCAGCCAAGATCTGGGACTAGCTTACAATGAGCAGTTCTTC
CASSQDLGLAYNEQFF